These T cell receptor beta chains were read from a single sample in a study of shared clonotypes between healthy human individuals. Generated by immunoSEQ multiplex PCR, the TCRdb table keeps only in-frame clones and is missing some. The table lists approximately 1.5 million clones, approximately 98.5% of them singletons. Sequenced input: naive CD4+ T cells sorted from blood. The receptors come from a man aged 25-45 years in good health. Both conserved end residues are trimmed from each CDR3. Fields, in order: J gene, clone size, V gene, CDR3 protein. A clone size is listed for some rows: how often the clone was seen (once, few, many), or a class if it is expanded.

TRBJ2-7	NA	TRBV5-1	ASSLGDTGRQY
TRBJ1-5	NA	TRBV28	ASTKGGGYQPQH
TRBJ2-1	NA	TRBV5-1	ATGLAGINNEQF
TRBJ2-7	NA	TRBV18	ASSNRGSGGEQY
TRBJ1-1	NA	TRBV7-9	ASSFSQGNTEAF
TRBJ2-5	NA	TRBV6-6	ASSASETQY
TRBJ1-2	NA	TRBV7-9	ASRPGQGNGYT
TRBJ2-5	NA	TRBV27	ASSLSIQETQY
TRBJ2-5	NA	TRBV7-9	ASSSTSGQETQY
TRBJ1-1	NA	TRBV6-1	ASSAGTGVMNTEAF
TRBJ1-1	NA	TRBV6-5	ASSSGQYTEAF
TRBJ2-7	NA	TRBV11-2	ASSLELAGAYEQY
TRBJ2-1	NA	TRBV6-1	ASSVRRDRGGNEQF
TRBJ2-3	NA	TRBV10-3	AISIGREAYTDTQY
TRBJ2-1	NA	TRBV27	ASSLWLAGNEQF
TRBJ2-7	NA	TRBV2	ASSERVRAYEQY
TRBJ2-7	NA	TRBV7-3	ASSRDRTYEQY
TRBJ1-2	NA	TRBV7-2	ASSFRGQGAVYGYT
TRBJ2-3	NA	TRBV15	ATSRDPGSTPDTQY
TRBJ2-2	NA	TRBV19	ASSPEGTGVNTGELF
TRBJ1-2	NA	TRBV4-3	ASSQERNYGYT
TRBJ1-1	once	TRBV10-3	AISESDGGGAF
TRBJ2-7	NA	TRBV7-2	ASSFEEGALAEQY
TRBJ2-5	NA	TRBV11-2	ASSFRRGDQETQY
TRBJ1-2	NA	TRBV19	ASSIRYRDYGYT
TRBJ2-7	NA	TRBV7-2	ASSPRTSGRLLGEQY
TRBJ2-5	NA	TRBV30	AWSLWAQETQY
TRBJ1-5	NA	TRBV19	ASRRTVFGNQPQH
TRBJ1-4	once	TRBV28	ASSFYWTGGGKLF
TRBJ2-7	NA	TRBV5-4	ASSLDSGVYEQY
TRBJ2-1	NA	TRBV7-9	ASSLGSLAGVGNEQF
TRBJ2-7	NA	TRBV7-2	ASSSTTGLAGYEQY
TRBJ2-7	NA	TRBV27	ASSSRDRMHEQY
TRBJ2-7	NA	TRBV5-1	ASGQGQLYEQY
TRBJ2-2	NA	TRBV6-1	ASRDGLVSTGELF
TRBJ2-7	NA	TRBV5-6	ASSFDGVFVYEQY
TRBJ2-1	once	TRBV5-4	ASSSSSGYNEQF
TRBJ2-7	NA	TRBV7-2	ASSLINVLVAEQY
TRBJ2-1	NA	TRBV27	ASSPQGLAEEQF
TRBJ2-1	NA	TRBV6-5	ASRSSGTNNEQF
TRBJ1-5	NA	TRBV23-1	ASSPAGQASNQPQH
TRBJ2-1	NA	TRBV9	ASSVAGSGYAGDNEQF
TRBJ2-7	NA	TRBV6-1	ASSERLGQAGYEQY
TRBJ1-1	once	TRBV10-3	AITGTGANTEAF
TRBJ1-4	NA	TRBV5-1	ASSLGQEGEKLF
TRBJ2-1	once	TRBV4-1	ASNQAGSSYNEQF
TRBJ2-7	NA	TRBV29-1	SVEQGLDEQY
TRBJ2-7	NA	TRBV28	ASSLDLASYEQY
TRBJ2-4	NA	TRBV29-1	SVESGDGHIQY
TRBJ2-5	NA	TRBV18	ASSPGPETQY
TRBJ2-1	NA	TRBV6-6	ASSGLNEQF
TRBJ2-3	NA	TRBV28	ASSTYRGLPDTQY
TRBJ2-1	NA	TRBV19	ASSATGTFNEQF
TRBJ2-4	NA	TRBV7-9	ASSSGDIQY
TRBJ2-1	NA	TRBV5-1	ASSFFGRGNEQF